These T cell receptor beta chains were read from a single sample in a study of blood T cell repertoires in COVID-19. Clones were read by immunoSEQ multiplex PCR, and TCRdb kept only the in-frame ones, dropping some. The data contain 70,000 to 75,000 clones, less than 95% of them singletons. The sequenced material came from peripheral blood. Every receptor here comes from a woman under 30 with acute or convalescent COVID-19. The CDR3 runs from the conserved cysteine through the conserved F or W. D genes are given only for firm matches.

TRBV6-6	.	TRBJ2-3	TGTGCCAGCAGGAGCCACGAATATACGCAGTATTTT	CASRSHEYTQYF
TRBV29-1	TRBD1	TRBJ2-2	TGCAGCGGGATGACAGGGCTCAACACCGGGGAGCTGTTTTTT	CSGMTGLNTGELFF
TRBV7-2	.	TRBJ1-2	TGTGCCAGCAGCCACGTCAGGAACTATGGCTACACCTTC	CASSHVRNYGYTF
TRBV10-3	TRBD2	TRBJ2-1	TGTGCCATCAGTGAGTCTCTTAGCGGGAGGGCTGAGCAGTTCTTC	CAISESLSGRAEQFF
TRBV3-1/TRBV3-2	.	TRBJ2-1	TGTGCCAGCAGCCAAGATTTAGGGGCAGAGGAGCAGTTCTTC	CASSQDLGAEEQFF
TRBV19	TRBD1	TRBJ1-2	TGTGCCAGTACCGAGGGACAGGGGAACTATGGCTACACCTTC	CASTEGQGNYGYTF
TRBV29-1	.	TRBJ2-2	TGCAGCGTTGCAGACGACTCCTCCGGGAGTGGGGAGCTGTTTTTT	CSVADDSSGSGELFF
TRBV6-6	TRBD1	TRBJ1-4	TGTGCCAGCAGTTACGGACAGGTCCCTAATGAAAAACTGTTTTTT	CASSYGQVPNEKLFF
TRBV11-2	TRBD1	TRBJ2-7	TGTGCCAGCAGCTTAGGAAGGGCGGGACAGGGGTACTACGAGCAGTACTTC	CASSLGRAGQGYYEQYF
TRBV6-6	.	TRBJ2-5	TGTGCCAGCAGTTGGGACTACCAAGAGACCCAGTACTTC	CASSWDYQETQYF